This record covers a single TCR beta chain. Its matching antigen is unknown. Germline-derived CDR1 and CDR2 are MNHEY and SMNVEV (reference sequence). The CDR3 runs to 16 residues. The V segment lost 7 bases and the J segment 5 bases; nucleotides outside the gene matches: 12. The record originates from a study of cytomegalovirus exposure and HLA in healthy donors. Whole-study findings and limits: Overall, approximately 180 TCR beta chains were annotated as cytomegalovirus-associated.

The PCR had 60 Vbeta and 13 Jbeta primers. This table comes from immunoSEQ multiplex PCR, and its TCRdb copy is limited to in-frame clones, with some not included. Of about 160,000 clones in the sample, 70% to 90% were seen once. The specimen was PBMCs. The receptor was isolated from a woman in her twenties or thirties in good health and CMV-seropositive. V is TRBV27 and J is TRBJ2-7, with 12 bases identical to TRBD1. The CDR3 nucleotides are TGTGCCAGCACCAAACCCGGGACAGGGGGCGTCAACGAGCAGTACTTC. Translation gives CASTKPGTGGVNEQYF.